These 15 T cell receptor beta chains were sequenced from one sample in a study of shared clonotypes between healthy human individuals. TCRdb keeps only in-frame clones here, not all; method: immunoSEQ multiplex PCR. This table holds about 2 million clones, 85% to 95% found once. Source material: naive CD4+ T cells sorted from blood. Subset meaning: CD45RA+ positively selected. The source of these receptors is a man younger than 35 in good health.

The rearrangement joins TRBV4-1 to TRBJ2-2; 9 nucleotides agree with TRBD1. The CDR3 loop spans 16 amino acids. Germline V gives CDR1 MGHRA, CDR2 YSYEKL. V lost 0 bases to trimming and J lost 9 bases; unmatched junction nucleotides: 8. This CDR3 reads CASSQEGGTGFRELFF. CDR3 in DNA: TGCGCCAGCAGCCAAGAGGGTGGGACAGGGTTTAGGGAGCTGTTTTTT.

The CDR3 coding sequence is TGTGCCAGCAGTTACGCCCAGGGGAATCAGCCCCAGCATTTT. This sequence encodes CASSYAQGNQPQHF. The V call is TRBV6-5, the J call TRBJ1-5; TRBD1 is a possible D gene (6 bases). V lost 2 bases to trimming and J lost 4 bases, with 9 bases between them. The CDR3 covers 14 residues. Germline lookup yields CDR1 MNHEY and CDR2 SVGAGI.

The chain uses TRBV7-2 and TRBJ2-1; D is perhaps TRBD1 (6 bases). CDR1 is SGHTA, CDR2 FQGNSA, per germline. The V and J ends lost 5 bases and 7 bases respectively, with 9 bases between them. CDR3 length equals 12 residues. CDR3 DNA sequence: TGTGCCAGCAGCCCAGGGGTGAATGAGCAGTTCTTC. This gives the protein CASSPGVNEQFF.

This rearrangement joins TRBV19 to TRBJ1-2, with D possibly TRBD1 on 5 matching bases. Germline assignment: CDR1 LNHDA and CDR2 SQIVND (reference sequence). The V gene lost 11 bases and the J gene lost 3 bases, with 13 bases spanning the gap. The CDR3 is made up of 12 amino acids. CDR3 in DNA: TGTGCCGTTCGGACATCGGACTATGGCTACACCTTC. This codes for CAVRTSDYGYTF.

This clone was seen once. The V call is TRBV30, the J call TRBJ1-6; 8 bases line up with TRBD1. CDR1 and CDR2 (germline): GTSNPN, SVGIG (reference sequence). V gave up 4 bases and J gave up 3 bases; unmatched junction bases: 11. CDR3 length equals 17 residues. This chain's CDR3 is CAWTKTGAPHYNSPLHF. The CDR3 nucleotides read TGTGCCTGGACGAAGACAGGGGCCCCTCACTATAATTCACCCCTCCACTTT.

This clone has only one observation. The chain combines TRBV2 with TRBJ2-7; 13 bases align to TRBD2. From germline, CDR1 is SNHLY and CDR2 FYNNEI. CDR3 length: 16 residues. Trimming took 4 bases from V and 0 from J; bases not matched to a gene: 3. The CDR3 loop is CASSAGLAGASYEQYF. CDR3 DNA sequence: TGTGCCAGCAGTGCTGGACTAGCGGGGGCCTCCTACGAGCAGTACTTC.

This sequence joins TRBV5-1 and TRBJ1-2, with a weak D call TRBD1 (5 bases). Trimming left V 4 bases short and J 6 bases short, with 19 bases between. CDR3 length: 15 residues. Germline CDR1 reads SGHRS; CDR2 reads YFSETQ. CDR3 DNA: TGCGCCAGCAGCCCCGGGACCCTCCCAATGGATGGCTACACCTTC. This gives the protein CASSPGTLPMDGYTF.

Concerning this clone itself: A much more abundant neighbour one base away suggests this may be a read error. In the same sample, other DNA sequences code for this CDR3. The J gene is TRBJ1-6, the V gene TRBV6-5; no firm D call. CDR1 and CDR2 from the germline V gene are MNHEY and SVGAGI. V gave up 4 bases and J gave up 7 bases, with 5 bases separating them. This CDR3 has 12 amino acids. The CDR3 reads CASSLGNSPLHF. CDR3 in DNA: TGTGCCAGCAGTTTGGGGAATTCACCCCTCCACTTT.

The rearrangement uses TRBV15 and TRBJ2-7; tentatively, D is TRBD1 (6 bases). Trimming took off 7 bases at V and 4 bases at J, with 14 bases between the two ends. Germline assignment: CDR1 LNHNV and CDR2 YYDKDF (reference sequence). CDR3 size: 13 residues. The CDR3: CATTKDSTYEQYF. CDR3 DNA: TGTGCCACCACCAAGGACAGTACGTACGAGCAGTACTTC.

The gene calls are TRBV5-1 and TRBJ2-2; D not certain. The V gene's germline CDR1 is SGHRS and CDR2 YFSETQ. V gave up 2 bases and J gave up 2 bases, with 16 bases separating them. The CDR3 totals 17 residues. This CDR3 is CASSLVGNTANTGELFF. CDR3 coding DNA: TGCGCCAGCAGCTTAGTCGGTAACACGGCCAACACCGGGGAGCTGTTTTTT.

Details on this clone: Within the sample, other DNA sequences also encode this same CDR3. CDR3 protein: CASSYSRQGAGEQYF. The CDR3 DNA reads as TGTGCCAGCAGTTACTCGAGGCAGGGGGCAGGTGAGCAGTACTTC. The rearrangement links TRBV6-5 to TRBJ2-7; 8 bases match TRBD1. CDR3 length: 15 amino acids. V trimming: 0 bases; J trimming: 7 bases; junction bases outside the gene matches: 8. Looked up from germline, CDR1 is MNHEY and CDR2 is SVGAGI.

V gene TRBV5-5 combines with J gene TRBJ1-5; maybe TRBD1 (5 bases). Germline V CDR1 and CDR2: SGHKS, YYEKEE (reference sequence). V dropped 4 bases and J dropped 0 bases, with 11 bases sitting between them. The CDR3 covers 15 residues. The CDR3 region is CASSPGPNSNQPQHF. In DNA, the CDR3 is TGTGCCAGCAGCCCGGGACCGAATAGCAATCAGCCCCAGCATTTT.

The chain employs TRBV7-9 and TRBJ1-3, with D unclear. The germline V and J ends were trimmed by 0 bases and 7 bases, with 7 bases remaining between them. Germline V gene data show CDR1 as SEHNR and CDR2 as FQNEAQ (reference sequence). The CDR3 is 13 amino acids. The CDR3, as DNA: TGTGCCAGCAGCTTAGCGAGTTTGAACACCATATATTTT. Amino acids: CASSLASLNTIYF.

In DNA form, the CDR3 reads TGCGCCAGCACCCTGACAGGGGTTGGTACAGATACGCAGTATTTT. It specifies CASTLTGVGTDTQYF. J is TRBJ2-3 and V is TRBV5-1; 8 bases match TRBD1. This CDR3 spans 15 amino acids. V dropped 6 bases and J dropped 3; count of bases not matched to a gene: 9. CDR1 SGHRS and CDR2 YFSETQ come from the germline V gene.

The chain recombines TRBV10-3 with TRBJ1-1; D call uncertain. Trimming removed 8 bases from V and 0 bases from J, with 10 bases in between. Germline V CDR1 and CDR2: ENHRY, SYGVKD. The CDR3 contains 13 residues. The chain's CDR3 is CAIWRGLNTEAFF. CDR3 sequence (DNA): TGTGCCATCTGGCGGGGTTTGAACACTGAAGCTTTCTTT.